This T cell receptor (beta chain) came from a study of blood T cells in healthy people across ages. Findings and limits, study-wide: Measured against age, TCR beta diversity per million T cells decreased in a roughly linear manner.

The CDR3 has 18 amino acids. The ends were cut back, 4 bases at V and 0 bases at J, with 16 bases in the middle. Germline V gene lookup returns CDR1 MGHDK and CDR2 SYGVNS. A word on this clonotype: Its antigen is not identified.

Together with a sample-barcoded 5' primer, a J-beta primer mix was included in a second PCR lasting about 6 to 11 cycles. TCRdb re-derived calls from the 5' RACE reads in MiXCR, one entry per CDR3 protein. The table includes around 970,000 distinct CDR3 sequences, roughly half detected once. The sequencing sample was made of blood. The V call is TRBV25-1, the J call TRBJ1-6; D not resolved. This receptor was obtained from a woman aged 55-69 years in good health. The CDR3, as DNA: TGTGCCAGCAGTGGTCACCGGGCCAGAGGCTCCTATAATTCACCCCTCCACTTT. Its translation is CASSGHRARGSYNSPLHF.